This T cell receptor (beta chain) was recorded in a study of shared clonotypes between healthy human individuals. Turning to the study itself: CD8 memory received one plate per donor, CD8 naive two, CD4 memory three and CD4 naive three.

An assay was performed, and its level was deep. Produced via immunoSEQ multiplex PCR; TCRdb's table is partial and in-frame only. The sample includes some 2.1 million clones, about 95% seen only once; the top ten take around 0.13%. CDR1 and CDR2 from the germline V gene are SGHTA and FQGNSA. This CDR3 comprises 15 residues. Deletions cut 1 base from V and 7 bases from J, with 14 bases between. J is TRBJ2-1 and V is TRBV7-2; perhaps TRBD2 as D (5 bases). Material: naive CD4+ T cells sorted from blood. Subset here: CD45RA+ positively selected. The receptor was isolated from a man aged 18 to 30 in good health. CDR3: CASSLGGFEGNEQFF. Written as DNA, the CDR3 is TGTGCCAGCAGCTTAGGAGGGTTTGAGGGTAATGAGCAGTTCTTC.